The clone carrying this T cell receptor (beta chain) was observed a few times. Its antigen remains unidentified. TCRdb re-called the 5' RACE reads through MiXCR, storing one row per CDR3 protein. The top ten clones hold more than 13% of a sample with hundreds of thousands of distinct CDR3 sequences, approximately 13% of them seen once. The sample belongs to a study of T cells after yellow fever vaccination. At the level of the study: With SMART-Seq v4 Ultra Low Input, the fractions containing low cell numbers were prepared.

In germline, CDR1 is MNHEY, CDR2 SVGEGT. This CDR3 comprises 16 residues. V shed 4 bases and J 2 bases; nucleotides not matched to a gene: 10. Study-level points and caveats: After the booster, about 95% of CD4 and approximately 87% of CD8 primary-response clones were re-detected.

The sequencing used PBMCs, collected on the day of the yellow fever booster vaccination. V is TRBV6-2 or TRBV6-3 and J is TRBJ2-5, with TRBD1 matching over 7 bases. The clonotype was recovered from a man in his thirties or forties who received the YFV17D yellow fever vaccine. CDR3 sequence: CASSFGTAIIQETQYF. CDR3 bases: TGTGCCAGCAGTTTCGGGACAGCGATCATACAAGAGACCCAGTACTTC.